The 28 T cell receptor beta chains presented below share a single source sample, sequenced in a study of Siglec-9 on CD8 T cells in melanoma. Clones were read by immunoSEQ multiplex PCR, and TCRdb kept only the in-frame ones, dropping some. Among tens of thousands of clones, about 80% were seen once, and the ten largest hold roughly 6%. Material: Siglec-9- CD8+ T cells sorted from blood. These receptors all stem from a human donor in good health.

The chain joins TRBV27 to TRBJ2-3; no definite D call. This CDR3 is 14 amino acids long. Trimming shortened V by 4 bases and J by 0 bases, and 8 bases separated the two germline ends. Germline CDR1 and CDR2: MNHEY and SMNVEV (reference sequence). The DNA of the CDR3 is TGTGCCAGCAGTTCCCTGGGGAGCACAGATACGCAGTATTTT. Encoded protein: CASSSLGSTDTQYF.

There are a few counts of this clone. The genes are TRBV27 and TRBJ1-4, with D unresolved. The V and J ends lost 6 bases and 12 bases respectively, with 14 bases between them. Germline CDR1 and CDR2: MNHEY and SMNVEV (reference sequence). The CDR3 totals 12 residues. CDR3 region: CASSPGREELFF. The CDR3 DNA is TGTGCCAGCAGCCCAGGACGGGAGGAACTGTTTTTT.

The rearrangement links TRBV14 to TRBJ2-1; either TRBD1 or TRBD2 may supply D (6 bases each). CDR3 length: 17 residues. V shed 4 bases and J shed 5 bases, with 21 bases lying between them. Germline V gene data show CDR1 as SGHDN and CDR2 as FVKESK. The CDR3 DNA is TGTGCCAGCAGCCCACCGGGGTGGGGGGCGGTCCACAATGAGCAGTTCTTC. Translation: CASSPPGWGAVHNEQFF.

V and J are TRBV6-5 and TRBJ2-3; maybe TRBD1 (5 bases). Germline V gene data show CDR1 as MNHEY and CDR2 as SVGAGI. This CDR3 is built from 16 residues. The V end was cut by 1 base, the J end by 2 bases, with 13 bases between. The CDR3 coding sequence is TGTGCCAGCAGTTACTTGAGTCCGACAGACACAGATACGCAGTATTTT. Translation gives CASSYLSPTDTDTQYF.

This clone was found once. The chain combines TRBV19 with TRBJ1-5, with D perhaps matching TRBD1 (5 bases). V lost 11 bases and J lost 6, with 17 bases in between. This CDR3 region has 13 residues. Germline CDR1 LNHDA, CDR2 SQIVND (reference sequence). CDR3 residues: CAGGWVEGQPQHF. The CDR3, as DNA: TGTGCCGGGGGATGGGTGGAGGGTCAGCCCCAGCATTTT.

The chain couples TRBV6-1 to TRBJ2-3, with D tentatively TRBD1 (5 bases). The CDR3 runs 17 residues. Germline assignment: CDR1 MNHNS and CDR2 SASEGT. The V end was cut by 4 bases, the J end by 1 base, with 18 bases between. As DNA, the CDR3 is TGTGCCAGCAGTGGTACGCTACAGGTACAGGGCACAGATACGCAGTATTTT. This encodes CASSGTLQVQGTDTQYF.

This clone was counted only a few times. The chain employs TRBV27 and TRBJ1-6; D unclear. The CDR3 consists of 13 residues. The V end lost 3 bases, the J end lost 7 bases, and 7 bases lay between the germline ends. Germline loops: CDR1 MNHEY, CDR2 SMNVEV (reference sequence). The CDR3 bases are TGTGCCAGCAGTTTTCGTGTGAATTCACCCCTCCACTTT. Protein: CASSFRVNSPLHF.

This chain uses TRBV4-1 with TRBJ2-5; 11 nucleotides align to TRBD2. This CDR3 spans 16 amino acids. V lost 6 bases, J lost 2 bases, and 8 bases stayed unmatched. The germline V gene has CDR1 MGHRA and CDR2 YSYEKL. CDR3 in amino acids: CASSARLAGPQETQYF. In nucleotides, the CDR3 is TGCGCCAGCAGTGCCCGACTAGCGGGACCTCAAGAGACCCAGTACTTC.

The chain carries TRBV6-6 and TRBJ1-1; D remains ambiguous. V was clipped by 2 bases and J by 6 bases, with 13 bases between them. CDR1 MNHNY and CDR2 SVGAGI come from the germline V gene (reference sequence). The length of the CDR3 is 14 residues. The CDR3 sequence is CASSYPIQGPEAFF. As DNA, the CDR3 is TGTGCCAGCAGTTACCCCATACAAGGACCTGAAGCTTTCTTT.

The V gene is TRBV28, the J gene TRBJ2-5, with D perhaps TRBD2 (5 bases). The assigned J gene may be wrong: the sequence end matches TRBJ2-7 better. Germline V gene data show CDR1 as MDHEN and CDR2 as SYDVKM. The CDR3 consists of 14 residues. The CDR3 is CASTQMGSRYEQYF. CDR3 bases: TGTGCCAGCACCCAAATGGGGAGTCGCTACGAGCAGTACTTC.

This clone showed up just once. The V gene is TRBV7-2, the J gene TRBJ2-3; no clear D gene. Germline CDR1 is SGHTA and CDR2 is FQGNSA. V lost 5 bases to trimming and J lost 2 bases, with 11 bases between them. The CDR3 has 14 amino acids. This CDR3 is CASSPIEHTDTQYF. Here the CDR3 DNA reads TGTGCCAGCAGCCCCATAGAACACACAGATACGCAGTATTTT.

The CDR3 DNA reads TGTGCCAGCAGCCCAGCCCCGGGGGGCGGACAGCCCCAGCATTTT. Its translation is CASSPAPGGGQPQHF. J is TRBJ1-5 and V is TRBV7-8, with D perhaps TRBD1 (6 bases). The CDR3 loop spans 15 amino acids. V was clipped by 5 bases and J by 7 bases, with 18 bases between them. Germline lookup yields CDR1 SGHVS and CDR2 FQNEAQ.

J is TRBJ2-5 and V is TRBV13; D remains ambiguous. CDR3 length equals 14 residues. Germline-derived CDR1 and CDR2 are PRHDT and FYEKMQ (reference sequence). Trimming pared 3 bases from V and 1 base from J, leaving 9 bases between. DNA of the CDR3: TGTGCCAGCAGCTTTGTGGCAGGCCAAGAGACCCAGTACTTC. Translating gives CASSFVAGQETQYF.

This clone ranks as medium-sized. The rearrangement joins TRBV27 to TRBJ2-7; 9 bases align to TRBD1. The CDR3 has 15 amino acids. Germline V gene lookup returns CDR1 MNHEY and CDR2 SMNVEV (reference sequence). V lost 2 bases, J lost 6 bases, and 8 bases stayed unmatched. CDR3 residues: CASSLTGGAGGEQYV. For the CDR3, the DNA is TGTGCCAGCAGTTTAACAGGGGGCGCAGGAGGCGAGCAGTACGTC.

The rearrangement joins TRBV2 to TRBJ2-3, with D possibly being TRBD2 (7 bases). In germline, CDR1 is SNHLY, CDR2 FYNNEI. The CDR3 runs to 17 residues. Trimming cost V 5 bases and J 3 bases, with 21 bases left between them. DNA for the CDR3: TGTGCCAGCAGTCCACCAAGGGGGGGACTGTCTACAGATACGCAGTATTTT. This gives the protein CASSPPRGGLSTDTQYF.

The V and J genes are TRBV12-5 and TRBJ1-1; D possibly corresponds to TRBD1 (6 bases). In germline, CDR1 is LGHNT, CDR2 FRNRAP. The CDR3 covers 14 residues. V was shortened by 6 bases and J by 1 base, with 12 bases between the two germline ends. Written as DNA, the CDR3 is TGTGCTAGTGGCCCGCCGGGGGCGAACACTGAAGCTTTCTTT. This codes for CASGPPGANTEAFF.

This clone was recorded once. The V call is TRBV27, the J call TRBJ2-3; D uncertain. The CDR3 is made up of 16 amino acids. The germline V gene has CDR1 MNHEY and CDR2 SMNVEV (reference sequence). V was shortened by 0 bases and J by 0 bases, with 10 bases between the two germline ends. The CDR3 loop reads CASSLSLTSSTDTQYF. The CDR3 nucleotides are TGTGCCAGCAGTTTATCCCTCACCTCTAGCACAGATACGCAGTATTTT.

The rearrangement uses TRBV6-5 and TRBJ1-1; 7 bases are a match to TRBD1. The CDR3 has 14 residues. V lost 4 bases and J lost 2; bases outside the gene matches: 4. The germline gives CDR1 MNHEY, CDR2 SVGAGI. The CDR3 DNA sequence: TGTGCCAGCAGTTCCGGGACAGATAACACTGAAGCTTTCTTT. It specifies CASSSGTDNTEAFF.

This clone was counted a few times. CDR3 in amino acids: CASSISWDTVTF. The CDR3 nucleotides read TGTGCCAGTAGTATTTCTTGGGATACGGTCACCTTC. The genes are TRBV19 and TRBJ1-2; unclear D gene. This CDR3 is 12 amino acids long. V was cut by 3 bases and J by 13 bases, with 15 bases left in between. CDR1 is LNHDA, CDR2 SQIVND, per germline (reference sequence).

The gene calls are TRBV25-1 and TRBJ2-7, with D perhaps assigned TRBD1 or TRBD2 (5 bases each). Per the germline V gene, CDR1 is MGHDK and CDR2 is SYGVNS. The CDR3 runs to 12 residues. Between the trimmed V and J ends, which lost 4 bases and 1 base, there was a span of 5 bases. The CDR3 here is CASSGGSYEQYV. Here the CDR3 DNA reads TGTGCCAGCAGTGGGGGGTCCTACGAGCAGTACGTC.

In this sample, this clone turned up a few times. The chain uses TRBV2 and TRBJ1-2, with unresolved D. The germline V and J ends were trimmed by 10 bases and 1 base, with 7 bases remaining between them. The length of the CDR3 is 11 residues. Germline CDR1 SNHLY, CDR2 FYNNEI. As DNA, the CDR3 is TGTGCCAAACAGAGTAACTATGGCTACACCTTC. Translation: CAKQSNYGYTF. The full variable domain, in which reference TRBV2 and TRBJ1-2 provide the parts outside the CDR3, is EPEVTQTPSHQVTQMGQEVILRCVPISNHLYFYWYRQILGQKVEFLVSFYNNEISEKSEIFDDQFSVERPDGSNFTLKIRSTKLEDSAMYFCAKQSNYGYTFGSGTRLTVV.

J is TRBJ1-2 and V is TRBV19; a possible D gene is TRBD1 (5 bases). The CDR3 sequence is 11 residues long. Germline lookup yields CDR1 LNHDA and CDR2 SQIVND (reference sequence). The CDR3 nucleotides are TGTTCGTCAGGGTGGTACTATGGCTACACCTTC. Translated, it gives CSSGWYYGYTF.

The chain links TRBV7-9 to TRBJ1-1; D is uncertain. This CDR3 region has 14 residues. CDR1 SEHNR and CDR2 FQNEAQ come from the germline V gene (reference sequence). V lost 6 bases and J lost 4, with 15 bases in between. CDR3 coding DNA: TGTGCCAGCAGGATAGACACCCGAGTCACTGAAGCTTTCTTT. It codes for CASRIDTRVTEAFF.

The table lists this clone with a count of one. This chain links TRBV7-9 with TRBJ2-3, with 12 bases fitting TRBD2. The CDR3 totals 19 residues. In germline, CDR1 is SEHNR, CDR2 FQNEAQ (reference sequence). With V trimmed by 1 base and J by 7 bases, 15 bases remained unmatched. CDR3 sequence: CASSLDAPSGRAGGHTQYF. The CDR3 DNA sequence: TGTGCCAGCAGCTTAGATGCACCTAGCGGGAGGGCCGGAGGACATACGCAGTATTTT.

The CDR3 DNA sequence: TGTGCCAGCAGCTACGACGACGGACCCTCTGGAAACACCATATATTTT. This translates into CASSYDDGPSGNTIYF. The chain links TRBV9 to TRBJ1-3; D is unclear. This CDR3 comprises 16 residues. Germline V CDR1 and CDR2: SGDLS, YYNGEE. The germline V and J ends were trimmed by 4 bases and 0 bases, with 14 bases remaining between them. Supplemented by reference TRBV9 and TRBJ1-3, the full variable domain reads DSGVTQTPKHLITATGQRVTLRCSPRSGDLSVYWYQQSLDQGLQFLIQYYNGEERAKGNILERFSAQQFPDLHSELNLSSLELGDSALYFCASSYDDGPSGNTIYFGEGSWLTVV.

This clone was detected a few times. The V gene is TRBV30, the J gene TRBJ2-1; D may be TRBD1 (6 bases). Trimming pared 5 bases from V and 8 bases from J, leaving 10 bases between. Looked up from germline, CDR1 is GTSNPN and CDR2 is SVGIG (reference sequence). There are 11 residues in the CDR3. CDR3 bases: TGTGCCTGGGGACAGTACGATGAGCAGTTCTTC. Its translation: CAWGQYDEQFF.

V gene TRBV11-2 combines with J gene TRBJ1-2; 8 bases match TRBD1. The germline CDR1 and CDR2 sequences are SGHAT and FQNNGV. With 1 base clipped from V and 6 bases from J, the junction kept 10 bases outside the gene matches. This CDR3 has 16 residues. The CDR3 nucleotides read TGTGCCAGCAGCTTAGTCAAAATAGGACAGGGAAATGGCTACACCTTC. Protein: CASSLVKIGQGNGYTF.

The CDR3 nucleotides are TGTGCCAGCAGCTCAGGGGATAGCAATCAGCCCCAGCATTTT. Translation gives CASSSGDSNQPQHF. This chain connects TRBV7-9 to TRBJ1-5; D might be TRBD1 (6 bases). V gave up 4 bases and J gave up 0 bases, with 7 bases separating them. From germline, CDR1 is SEHNR and CDR2 FQNEAQ (reference sequence). The length of the CDR3 is 14 residues.